A single sample is the source of the 21 T cell receptor beta chains below, sequenced in a study of cytomegalovirus exposure and HLA in healthy donors. Researchers ran the PCR with 60 Vbeta and 13 Jbeta primers. Clones were read by immunoSEQ multiplex PCR, and TCRdb kept only the in-frame ones, dropping some. The sample lists some 170,000 clones, 55% to 75% occurring once. Sequenced input: PBMCs. The receptors originated from a human donor in good health.

This clone was seen only a few times. The chain carries TRBV5-6 and TRBJ1-2; D is possibly TRBD1 (6 bases). The CDR3 has 14 amino acids. V gave up 0 bases and J gave up 2 bases, with 8 bases separating them. Germline V gene sequence: CDR1 SGHDT, CDR2 YYEEEE. The CDR3 region has the DNA TGTGCCAGCAGCTTGGTGGACAGAAACTATGGCTACACCTTC. This codes for CASSLVDRNYGYTF. Full variable domain (missing parts from reference TRBV5-6 and TRBJ1-2): DAGVTQSPTHLIKTRGQQVTLRCSPKSGHDTVSWYQQALGQGPQFIFQYYEEEERQRGNFPDRFSGHQFPNYSSELNVNALLLGDSALYLCASSLVDRNYGYTFGSGTRLTVV.

On this clone: Other DNA variants within this sample encode the same CDR3. The chain is built from TRBV7-9 and TRBJ2-5, with TRBD2 as a possible D gene (6 bases). CDR1 is SEHNR and CDR2 is FQNEAQ in the germline V gene (reference sequence). This CDR3 is 13 amino acids long. V lost 3 bases and J lost 5, with 10 bases in between. The DNA for the CDR3 is TGTGCCAGCAGCTTCGGGGGTTCGGAGACCCAGTACTTC. Protein sequence: CASSFGGSETQYF.

This clone was counted only a few times. The gene calls are TRBV19 and TRBJ2-3; perhaps TRBD1 as D (5 bases). Germline CDR1 is LNHDA and CDR2 is SQIVND (reference sequence). This CDR3 comprises 14 residues. V was trimmed by 1 base and J by 1 base, leaving 6 bases between them. For the CDR3, the DNA is TGTGCCAGTAGTATAGCCAGGGGCACAGATACGCAGTATTTT. Protein product: CASSIARGTDTQYF.

The chain joins TRBV7-3 to TRBJ2-3; tentative D call: TRBD2 (6 bases). The CDR3 has 15 residues. Germline V gene data show CDR1 as SGHTA and CDR2 as FQGTGA. V lost 0 bases and J lost 1, with 8 bases in between. CDR3 sequence: CASSLTGTRTDTQYF. Here the CDR3 DNA reads TGTGCCAGCAGCTTAACTGGGACTCGCACAGATACGCAGTATTTT.

This chain joins TRBV6-1 and TRBJ2-1; TRBD2 matches 9 bases. This CDR3 spans 13 amino acids. CDR1 MNHNS and CDR2 SASEGT come from the germline V gene. V lost 6 bases to trimming and J lost 6 bases; unmatched junction nucleotides: 3. CDR3 residues: CASSFSGGNEQFF. The CDR3 DNA reads as TGTGCCAGCAGCTTTAGCGGGGGCAATGAGCAGTTCTTC.

The rearrangement uses TRBV7-9 and TRBJ1-5, with 8 positions matching TRBD1. The CDR3 is 14 amino acids. The junction had 4 bases not matched to a gene; V was cut back by 5 bases and J by 4 bases. Germline V gene lookup returns CDR1 SEHNR and CDR2 FQNEAQ (reference sequence). CDR3 sequence: CASSPWTGNQPQHF. The CDR3 DNA reads as TGTGCCAGCAGCCCCTGGACAGGGAATCAGCCCCAGCATTTT.

This rearrangement joins TRBV6-1 to TRBJ1-2, with D tentatively TRBD1 (6 bases). Germline V gives CDR1 MNHNS, CDR2 SASEGT. There are 13 residues in the CDR3. V dropped 6 bases and J dropped 2 bases, with 10 bases sitting between them. DNA of the CDR3: TGTGCCAGCAGGCAAACAGGGAACTATGGCTACACCTTC. Amino acid sequence: CASRQTGNYGYTF.

The gene calls are TRBV15 and TRBJ2-5; 12 nucleotides line up with TRBD2. Germline values: CDR1 LNHNV, CDR2 YYDKDF (reference sequence). Trimming took 3 bases from V and 4 from J; bases not matched to a gene: 3. The CDR3 has 15 residues. The CDR3: CATSSLLAGGETQYF. In DNA form, the CDR3 reads TGTGCCACCAGCAGCTTACTAGCGGGGGGAGAGACCCAGTACTTC. Combining the CDR3 with reference TRBV15 and TRBJ2-5 gives the whole variable domain DAMVIQNPRYQVTQFGKPVTLSCSQTLNHNVMYWYQQKSSQAPKLLFHYYDKDFNNEADTPDNFQSRRPNTSFCFLDIRSPGLGDTAMYLCATSSLLAGGETQYFGPGTRLLVL.

V usage is TRBV11-3 and J usage is TRBJ2-5; TRBD2 aligns across 8 bases. Germline trimming cut 1 base from V and 1 base from J; bases unmatched to any gene: 5. This CDR3 is built from 16 residues. Germline V gene sequence: CDR1 SGHNT, CDR2 YENEEA. The CDR3: CASSLGLAGFQETQYF. CDR3 nucleotides: TGTGCCAGCAGCTTAGGGCTAGCGGGTTTCCAAGAGACCCAGTACTTC.

The chain recombines TRBV6-5 with TRBJ2-7; 7 positions agree with TRBD1. The CDR3 extends over 13 amino acids. The junction had 5 bases not matched to a gene; V was cut back by 3 bases and J by 6 bases. Germline V lookup: CDR1 MNHEY, CDR2 SVGAGI. For the CDR3, the DNA is TGTGCCAGCAGTTATGGGACAGAGGGCGAGCAGTACTTC. Protein product: CASSYGTEGEQYF.

This clone was counted once. The junction differs from germline at one of its ends, possibly a read error. The CDR3 reads CASSLAVSRSLYNEQFF. The CDR3 nucleotides are TGTGCTAGCAGCTTAGCAGTTAGCCGGAGTCTCTACAATGAGCAGTTCTTC. V usage is TRBV7-7 and J usage is TRBJ2-1; D not certain. The CDR3 runs 17 residues. The V gene's germline CDR1 is SSHAT and CDR2 FNYEAQ (reference sequence).

The CDR3 loop reads CAISESVRGAQETQYF. The CDR3, as DNA: TGTGCCATCAGTGAGTCGGTCCGGGGGGCCCAAGAGACCCAGTACTTC. V and J are TRBV10-3 and TRBJ2-5; D is perhaps TRBD2 (7 bases). Germline lookup yields CDR1 ENHRY and CDR2 SYGVKD. The length of the CDR3 is 16 residues. The V end was cut by 0 bases, the J end by 1 base, with 12 bases between.

The rearrangement uses TRBV29-1 and TRBJ2-7; TRBD2 agrees at 8 bases. CDR1 is SQVTM and CDR2 is ANQGSEA in the germline V gene. This CDR3 contains 16 residues. J was trimmed by 0 bases and V by 1 base; bases with no gene match: 8. CDR3 nucleotide sequence: TGCAGCGTTGAAGGTCTTAGCGGGGACCTCTCCTACGAGCAGTACTTC. Translated: CSVEGLSGDLSYEQYF.

The chain combines TRBV5-1 with TRBJ2-3; D is possibly TRBD2 (6 bases). This CDR3 is 14 amino acids long. Trimming shortened V by 2 bases and J by 0 bases, and 7 bases separated the two germline ends. CDR1 SGHRS and CDR2 YFSETQ come from the germline V gene. The CDR3 loop reads CASSLGLSTDTQYF. CDR3 coding DNA: TGCGCCAGCAGCTTAGGACTAAGCACAGATACGCAGTATTTT.

The chain combines TRBV5-5 with TRBJ2-7; 10 bases are shared with TRBD1. V was clipped by 0 bases and J by 6 bases; unmatched bases: 6. The CDR3 extends over 15 amino acids. Germline values: CDR1 SGHKS, CDR2 YYEKEE (reference sequence). CDR3 in amino acids: CASSLGETGGVEQYF. CDR3 sequence (DNA): TGTGCCAGCAGCTTGGGGGAGACAGGGGGCGTCGAGCAGTACTTC.

The genes are TRBV27 and TRBJ2-2; TRBD1 matches at 12 bases. CDR1 and CDR2 (germline): MNHEY, SMNVEV (reference sequence). The V and J ends lost 7 bases and 9 bases, in that order; junction bases with no gene match: 12. The CDR3 length is 16 residues. CDR3 in DNA: TGTGCCAGCATGCTCGACGGGACAGGGGGCTTTCGGGAGCTGTTTTTT. Its protein is CASMLDGTGGFRELFF.

With respect to this clone: This CDR3 is missing its conserved last phenylalanine or tryptophan, likely due to a read error. This chain joins TRBV6-5 and TRBJ1-3; maybe TRBD1 (6 bases). V lost 10 bases, J lost 0 bases, and 10 bases lay in between. The CDR3 is made up of 13 amino acids. Germline values: CDR1 MNHEY, CDR2 SVGAGI. The CDR3 loop is CATGGPSGNTIYL. In DNA, the CDR3 is TGTGCCACGGGGGGGCCCTCTGGAAACACCATATATCTT.

DNA for the CDR3: TGTGCCAGCAGCGCCAGACTAGCGGGGGGGCCCACCGGGGAGCTGTTTTTT. The encoded protein is CASSARLAGGPTGELFF. The chain uses TRBV9 and TRBJ2-2; 14 bases align to TRBD2. Losses at the gene ends were 3 bases for V and 4 bases for J; bases not matched to a gene: 5. The CDR3 covers 17 residues. Germline V CDR1 and CDR2: SGDLS, YYNGEE.

This chain joins TRBV11-1 and TRBJ2-3; 12 nucleotides line up with TRBD2. Germline-derived CDR1 and CDR2 are SGHAT and FQDESV (reference sequence). The CDR3 is 15 residues long. The J segment lost 5 bases and the V segment lost 2 bases, leaving 2 bases of the junction unmatched. CDR3 coding DNA: TGTGCCAGCAGCTTACTAGCGGGGGGGGTAGATACGCAGTATTTT. Its protein product is CASSLLAGGVDTQYF. The full variable domain, in which reference TRBV11-1 and TRBJ2-3 provide the parts outside the CDR3, is EAEVAQSPRYKITEKSQAVAFWCDPISGHATLYWYRQILGQGPELLVQFQDESVVDDSQLPKDRFSAERLKGVDSTLKIQPAELGDSAMYLCASSLLAGGVDTQYFGPGTRLTVL.

The rearrangement joins TRBV19 to TRBJ1-5; 9 bases line up with TRBD1. J gave up 7 bases and V 7 bases, and 11 bases lay outside the gene matches. CDR3 length: 15 amino acids. The germline gives CDR1 LNHDA, CDR2 SQIVND (reference sequence). In DNA form, the CDR3 reads TGTGCCAGTATCCCCCGGGGACAGGGAGGCCAGCCCCAGCATTTT. Protein product: CASIPRGQGGQPQHF.

The chain recombines TRBV2 with TRBJ1-2; tentative D call: TRBD1 (5 bases). V was trimmed by 8 bases and J by 4 bases, leaving 8 bases between them. This CDR3 comprises 11 residues. The germline gives CDR1 SNHLY, CDR2 FYNNEI. The CDR3 DNA sequence: TGTGCCAGCGGGGGGGGCTATGGCTACACCTTC. This sequence encodes CASGGGYGYTF.